Presented here are 25 T cell receptor beta chains from one specimen sequenced in a study of naive and memory T cell subsets. The library had UMIs added by 3' ligation of an oligonucleotide to TCR cDNA. Amplification of ligated cDNA took four PCR rounds with SP2 and nested alpha and beta constant primers. TCRdb processed the 5' RACE reads anew with MiXCR; each CDR3 protein has one entry. The sample includes about 59,000 distinct CDR3 sequences, 8% to 9% of them seen just once. These receptor sequences come from a female donor in good health.

This clonotype was found many times. The V gene is TRBV10-3, the J gene TRBJ1-1, with D perhaps TRBD1 (6 bases). Per the germline V gene, CDR1 is ENHRY and CDR2 is SYGVKD. The CDR3 covers 12 residues. Trimming cost V 8 bases and J 7 bases, with 14 bases left between them. CDR3 protein: CAIRGQTHEAFF. CDR3 DNA sequence: TGTGCCATCCGAGGACAGACCCATGAAGCTTTCTTT.

This clonotype was picked up many times. This rearrangement joins TRBV7-3 to TRBJ2-3, with 12 bases matching TRBD2. Losses at the gene ends were 3 bases for V and 0 bases for J; bases not matched to a gene: 7. The CDR3 length is 18 residues. The V gene's germline CDR1 is SGHTA and CDR2 FQGTGA. CDR3 nucleotides: TGTGCCAGCAGCTTGACTAGCGGGGGCGGGGGTAGCACAGATACGCAGTATTTT. Residues: CASSLTSGGGGSTDTQYF. Full variable domain (outside the CDR3, taken from reference TRBV7-3 and TRBJ2-3): GAGVSQTPSNKVTEKGKYVELRCDPISGHTALYWYRQSLGQGPEFLIYFQGTGAADDSGLPNDRFFAVRPEGSVSTLKIQRTERGDSAVYLCASSLTSGGGGSTDTQYFGPGTRLTVL.

On this clonotype: A junction end diverges from the germline sequence, so it may reflect a read error. J is TRBJ2-5 and V is TRBV28; 8 bases are shared with TRBD1. The CDR3 runs to 15 residues. Germline CDR1 MDHEN, CDR2 SYDVKM. CDR3 in amino acids: CASSFPRTGKENQYF. The CDR3 nucleotides are TGTGCCAGCAGTTTCCCTCGGACAGGGAAAGAGAACCAGTACTTC. Using reference TRBV28 and TRBJ2-5 for the parts outside the CDR3, the full variable domain is DVKVTQSSRYLVKRTGEKVFLECVQDMDHENMFWYRQDPGLGLRLIYFSYDVKMKEKGDIPEGYSVSREKKERFSLILESASTNQTSMYLCASSFPRTGKENQYFGPGTRLLVL.

The sample holds a few counts of this clonotype. The J gene is TRBJ2-1, the V gene TRBV20-1, with a weak D call TRBD1 (5 bases). This CDR3 contains 13 residues. Per the germline V gene, CDR1 is DFQATT and CDR2 is SNEGSKA (reference sequence). Trimming stripped 3 bases from V and 7 bases from J, with 13 bases between. In DNA, the CDR3 is TGCAGTGCTAGCGCAGGGAAAACAAATGAGCAGTTCTTC. As protein: CSASAGKTNEQFF.

Here the CDR3 reads CASTLPDGWTGKYEQYF. DNA for the CDR3: TGTGCCAGCACCCTACCGGACGGGTGGACAGGGAAATACGAGCAGTACTTC. The chain recombines TRBV7-2 with TRBJ2-7; 8 nucleotides agree with TRBD1. The V gene end was trimmed by 7 bases and the J gene end by 4 bases; junction bases not matched to a gene: 18. The V gene's germline CDR1 is SGHTA and CDR2 FQGNSA. This CDR3 spans 17 amino acids.

The rearrangement joins TRBV4-1 to TRBJ2-3; D gene ambiguous. V lost 1 base, J lost 3 bases, and 5 bases lay in between. Germline-derived CDR1 and CDR2 are MGHRA and YSYEKL. The CDR3 covers 13 residues. Written as DNA, the CDR3 is TGCGCCAGCAGCCAAGCAGTAACAGATACGCAGTATTTT. Protein: CASSQAVTDTQYF.

This clonotype occurred many times. This chain uses TRBV12-3 or TRBV12-4 with TRBJ2-1; D is unresolved. This CDR3 is 15 amino acids long. V was shortened by 2 bases and J by 0 bases, with 8 bases between the two germline ends. CDR3 coding DNA: TGTGCCAGCAGTTTAAAAGGGAACTCCTACAATGAGCAGTTCTTC. Translation: CASSLKGNSYNEQFF.

This clonotype was picked up many times. The V and J genes are TRBV29-1 and TRBJ1-2; a possible D gene is TRBD1 (6 bases). Germline assignment: CDR1 SQVTM and CDR2 ANQGSEA. V dropped 4 bases and J dropped 6 bases, with 15 bases sitting between them. CDR3 size: 13 residues. CDR3 sequence reads: CSVVTGYEDGYTF. CDR3 DNA: TGCAGCGTTGTGACAGGTTATGAGGATGGCTACACCTTC.

The rearrangement links TRBV28 to TRBJ2-1; 10 bases fit TRBD2. In germline, CDR1 is MDHEN, CDR2 SYDVKM. This CDR3 region has 18 residues. The V segment lost 6 bases and the J segment 2 bases; nucleotides outside the gene matches: 13. This chain's CDR3 is CASSPTHLSGRPYNEQFF. The CDR3 bases are TGTGCCAGCAGCCCTACTCATCTTAGCGGGAGGCCCTACAATGAGCAGTTCTTC.

This clonotype was recorded a few times. The chain combines TRBV27 with TRBJ2-2; D is uncertain. This CDR3 contains 15 residues. Deletions cut 2 bases from V and 8 bases from J, with 15 bases between. Germline CDR1 and CDR2: MNHEY and SMNVEV (reference sequence). CDR3 DNA: TGTGCCAGCAGTTTACGAGTCGGTTCAGGAGGGGAGCTGTTTTTT. Translating it yields CASSLRVGSGGELFF.

CDR3 amino acids: CASSLTGGGMNTEAFF. CDR3 DNA: TGTGCCAGCAGCTTAACGGGTGGAGGGATGAACACTGAAGCTTTCTTT. This rearrangement joins TRBV7-3 to TRBJ1-1; D unresolved. Germline CDR1 reads SGHTA; CDR2 reads FQGTGA. The V gene lost 0 bases and the J gene lost 0 bases, with 11 bases spanning the gap. CDR3 length equals 16 residues.

This clonotype was counted at least ten times. The chain recombines TRBV5-1 with TRBJ2-5; TRBD1 matches at 7 bases. The CDR3 runs 15 residues. CDR1 SGHRS and CDR2 YFSETQ come from the germline V gene. V trimming: 0 bases; J trimming: 0 bases; junction bases outside the gene matches: 2. CDR3: CASSLGDRDQETQYF. CDR3 coding DNA: TGCGCCAGCAGCTTGGGTGACAGGGACCAAGAGACCCAGTACTTC.

The chain links TRBV14 to TRBJ1-4; D is unresolved. Germline-derived CDR1 and CDR2 are SGHDN and FVKESK. The CDR3 consists of 15 residues. Between the trimmed V and J ends, which lost 2 bases and 8 bases, there was a span of 15 bases. CDR3 in DNA: TGTGCCAGCAGCCAAAACCAGGCGTTAAGGGAAAAACTGTTTTTT. Its protein product is CASSQNQALREKLFF.

This clonotype appeared many times. V is TRBV2 and J is TRBJ2-5; D unresolved. Germline CDR1 is SNHLY and CDR2 is FYNNEI. The CDR3 sequence is 12 residues long. The ends were cut back, 7 bases at V and 3 bases at J, with 9 bases in the middle. The CDR3: CASKSEEETQYF. In DNA, the CDR3 is TGTGCCAGCAAATCCGAGGAAGAGACCCAGTACTTC.

There are a few counts of this clonotype. The chain recombines TRBV18 with TRBJ2-1, with 10 bases matching TRBD2. V shed 3 bases and J 6 bases; nucleotides not matched to a gene: 8. Germline values: CDR1 KGHSH, CDR2 LQKENI. CDR3 size: 16 residues. The CDR3 bases are TGTGCCAGCTCACCTAGTGCTAGCGGGGGATTCAATGAGCAGTTCTTC. This translates into CASSPSASGGFNEQFF.

This clonotype was recorded a few times. The CDR3 nucleotides are TGTGCCAGCAGCTTTAGCGGGAGCTCCTACAATGAGCAGTTCTTC. This encodes CASSFSGSSYNEQFF. V usage is TRBV7-9 and J usage is TRBJ2-1; the match to TRBD2 covers 9 bases. The germline V gene has CDR1 SEHNR and CDR2 FQNEAQ (reference sequence). This CDR3 comprises 15 residues. V gave up 3 bases and J gave up 0 bases; unmatched junction bases: 0. Looking up the rest from reference TRBV7-9 and TRBJ2-1 gives the full variable domain: DTGVSQNPRHKITKRGQNVTFRCDPISEHNRLYWYRQTLGQGPEFLTYFQNEAQLEKSRLLSDRFSAERPKGSFSTLEIQRTEQGDSAMYLCASSFSGSSYNEQFFGPGTRLTVL.

This clonotype occurred many times. The genes are TRBV7-8 and TRBJ1-1; 7 bases line up with TRBD1. Germline CDR1 reads SGHVS; CDR2 reads FQNEAQ. CDR3 length equals 18 residues. Trimming took 0 bases from V and 0 from J; bases not matched to a gene: 10. The CDR3 protein is CASSLALRSGGLNTEAFF. The CDR3 DNA follows: TGTGCCAGCAGCTTAGCGCTAAGGTCAGGGGGTCTGAACACTGAAGCTTTCTTT.

CDR3 bases: TGTGCCAGCAGCTTAGCTTCCTTCTACAATGAGCAGTTCTTC. This gives the protein CASSLASFYNEQFF. The V and J genes are TRBV7-2 and TRBJ2-1; D is undetermined. Trimming left V 0 bases short and J 3 bases short, with 6 bases between. CDR3 size: 14 residues. Germline loops: CDR1 SGHTA, CDR2 FQGNSA.

This clonotype appeared many times. This chain links TRBV29-1 with TRBJ2-7; D gene ambiguous. Deletions cut 8 bases from V and 3 bases from J, with 14 bases between. Germline CDR1 and CDR2: SQVTM and ANQGSEA. The CDR3 is made up of 12 amino acids. The CDR3 region is CSPCGRYYEQYF. The CDR3 DNA sequence: TGCAGCCCATGTGGACGATACTACGAGCAGTACTTC.

The chain has TRBV14 and TRBJ1-2; D is possibly TRBD1 (6 bases). Germline V gives CDR1 SGHDN, CDR2 FVKESK. The CDR3 is 15 amino acids. V gave up 3 bases and J gave up 7 bases, with 18 bases separating them. For the CDR3, the DNA is TGTGCCAGCAGCCATACGACAGGCGCCTTAGTTGGCTACACCTTC. Its translation: CASSHTTGALVGYTF.

In this sample, this clonotype turned up a few times. This chain joins TRBV6-1 and TRBJ2-3, with a weak D call TRBD1 (5 bases). Germline CDR1 and CDR2: MNHNS and SASEGT. The CDR3 totals 15 residues. Trimming left V 3 bases short and J 5 bases short, with 15 bases between. The CDR3 loop is CASSDGRASGDTQYF. The DNA for the CDR3 is TGTGCCAGCAGTGACGGCAGGGCGAGTGGAGATACGCAGTATTTT.

This clonotype was observed many times. This chain uses TRBV28 with TRBJ1-5; 9 bases fit TRBD1. Trimming at V came to 7 bases and at J to 6 bases, leaving 4 bases not matched to a gene. CDR1 is MDHEN and CDR2 is SYDVKM in the germline V gene. The CDR3 runs 13 residues. CDR3 in DNA: TGTGCCAGCACCGGGACAGGGAGTCAGCCCCAGCATTTT. This codes for CASTGTGSQPQHF.

The chain links TRBV5-1 to TRBJ1-1; D call uncertain. Germline CDR1 reads SGHRS; CDR2 reads YFSETQ. V lost 1 base to trimming and J lost 0 bases, with 7 bases between them. The CDR3 has 14 amino acids. In DNA form, the CDR3 reads TGCGCCAGCAGCTTGTTAACGGTGAACACTGAAGCTTTCTTT. It is translated as CASSLLTVNTEAFF.

J is TRBJ2-1 and V is TRBV27; 7 bases fit TRBD1. There are 17 residues in the CDR3. V shed 8 bases, J shed 3 bases, and the junction held 16 bases outside the gene matches. Germline CDR1 and CDR2: MNHEY and SMNVEV (reference sequence). CDR3 protein: CASAHGDSQPIYNEQFF. The DNA of the CDR3 is TGTGCCAGCGCCCATGGGGACAGCCAGCCTATCTACAATGAGCAGTTCTTC.

The table lists this clonotype with a few counts. V is TRBV14 and J is TRBJ2-1; D is uncertain. In germline, CDR1 is SGHDN, CDR2 FVKESK. The V end was cut by 0 bases, the J end by 12 bases, with 12 bases between. This CDR3 is 13 amino acids long. The CDR3 reads CASSQERWLGQFF. The CDR3 region has the DNA TGTGCCAGCAGCCAAGAGAGATGGCTAGGGCAGTTCTTC.